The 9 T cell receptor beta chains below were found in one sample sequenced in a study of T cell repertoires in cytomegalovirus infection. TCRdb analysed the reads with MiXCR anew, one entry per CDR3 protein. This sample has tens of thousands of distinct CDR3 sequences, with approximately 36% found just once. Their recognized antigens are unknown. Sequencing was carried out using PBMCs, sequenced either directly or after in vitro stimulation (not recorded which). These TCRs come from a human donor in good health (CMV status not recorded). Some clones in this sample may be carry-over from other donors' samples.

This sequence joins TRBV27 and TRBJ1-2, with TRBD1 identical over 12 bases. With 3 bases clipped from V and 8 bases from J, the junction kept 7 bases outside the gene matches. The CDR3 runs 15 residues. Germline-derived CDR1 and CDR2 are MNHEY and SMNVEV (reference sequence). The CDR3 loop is CASSFVGTGGFGYTF. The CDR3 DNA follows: TGTGCCAGCAGTTTTGTAGGGACAGGGGGCTTCGGCTACACCTTC.

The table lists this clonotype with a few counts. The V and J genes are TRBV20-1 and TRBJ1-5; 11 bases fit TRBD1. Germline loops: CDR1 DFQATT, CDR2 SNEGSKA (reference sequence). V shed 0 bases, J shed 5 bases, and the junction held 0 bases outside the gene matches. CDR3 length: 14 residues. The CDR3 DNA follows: TGCAGTGCTAGAGAGGGACAGGGGGATCAGCCCCAGCATTTT. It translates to CSAREGQGDQPQHF.

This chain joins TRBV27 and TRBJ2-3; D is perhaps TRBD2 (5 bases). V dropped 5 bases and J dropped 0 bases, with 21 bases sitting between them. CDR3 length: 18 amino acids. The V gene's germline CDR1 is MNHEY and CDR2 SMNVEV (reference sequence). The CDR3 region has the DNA TGTGCCAGCAGTCCAGAATGGGTTGCTAGCCCCAGCACAGATACGCAGTATTTT. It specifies CASSPEWVASPSTDTQYF.

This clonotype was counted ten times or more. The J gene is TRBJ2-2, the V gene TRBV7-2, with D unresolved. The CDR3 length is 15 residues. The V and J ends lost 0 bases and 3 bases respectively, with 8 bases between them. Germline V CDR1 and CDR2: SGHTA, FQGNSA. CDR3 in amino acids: CASSLAPVHTGELFF. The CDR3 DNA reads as TGTGCCAGCAGCTTAGCTCCGGTACACACCGGGGAGCTGTTTTTT.

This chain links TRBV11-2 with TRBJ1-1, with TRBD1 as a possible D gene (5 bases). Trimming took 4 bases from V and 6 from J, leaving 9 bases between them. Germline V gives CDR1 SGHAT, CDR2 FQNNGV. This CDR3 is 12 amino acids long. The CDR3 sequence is CASSSGWPEAFF. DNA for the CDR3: TGTGCCAGCAGCTCAGGGTGGCCTGAAGCTTTCTTT.

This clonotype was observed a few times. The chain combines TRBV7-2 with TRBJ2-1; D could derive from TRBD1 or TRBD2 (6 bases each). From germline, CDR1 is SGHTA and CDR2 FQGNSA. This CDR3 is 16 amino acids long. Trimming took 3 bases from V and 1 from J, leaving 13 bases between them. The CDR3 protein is CASSFGGGASYNEQFF. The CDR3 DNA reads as TGTGCCAGCAGCTTCGGGGGCGGGGCTTCCTACAATGAGCAGTTCTTC.

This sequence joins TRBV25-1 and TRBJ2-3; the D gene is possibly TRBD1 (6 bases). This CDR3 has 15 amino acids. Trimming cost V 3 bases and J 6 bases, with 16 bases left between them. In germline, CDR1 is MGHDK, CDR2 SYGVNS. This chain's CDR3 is CASSDVGGRPDTQYF. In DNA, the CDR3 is TGTGCCAGCAGTGATGTAGGGGGTAGGCCCGATACGCAGTATTTT.

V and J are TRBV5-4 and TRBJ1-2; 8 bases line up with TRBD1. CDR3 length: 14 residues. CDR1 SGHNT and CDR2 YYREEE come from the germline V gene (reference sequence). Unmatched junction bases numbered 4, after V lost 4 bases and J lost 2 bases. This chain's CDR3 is CASSDRTGNYGYTF. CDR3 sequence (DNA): TGTGCCAGCAGCGACAGGACAGGGAACTATGGCTACACCTTC.

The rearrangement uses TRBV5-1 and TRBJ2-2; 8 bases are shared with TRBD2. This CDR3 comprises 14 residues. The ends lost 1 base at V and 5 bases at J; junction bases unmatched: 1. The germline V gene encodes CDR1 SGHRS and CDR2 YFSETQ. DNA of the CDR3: TGCGCCAGCAGCTTGAGCGGGGGAACCGGGGAGCTGTTTTTT. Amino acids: CASSLSGGTGELFF.